The sequence of this TCR beta chain was determined in a study of blood T cells in healthy people across ages. Primed by a sample-barcoded 5' primer and a J-beta primer mix, a second PCR proceeded for roughly 7 to 11 cycles. In TCRdb, the 5' RACE reads were re-called with MiXCR into one record per CDR3 protein. The repertoire holds over 1,300,000 distinct CDR3 sequences, with 59% as singletons. The CDR3 is 17 amino acids. CDR1 is MDHEN, CDR2 SYDVKM, per germline. The V end lost 7 bases, the J end lost 0 bases, and 18 bases lay between the germline ends. The genes are TRBV28 and TRBJ1-4, with D hard to call. The sequence was obtained from a man between 18 and 29 years old in good health. Sequenced input: blood. The CDR3 DNA reads TGTGCCAGCACCGACCTCCGAAACAGAGCAACTAATGAAAAACTGTTTTTT. The encoded protein is CASTDLRNRATNEKLFF.